This T cell receptor beta chain was identified in a study of T cell responses to AZD1222 COVID-19 vaccine. Regarding the study as a whole: Two AZD1222 doses significantly raised spike-specific TCR breadth and depth over controls. As reported, nearly half of all spike-specific TCRs target variant regions that are unmutated. The sample set comprised mostly white British donors with more females, and clonal diversity was possibly underestimated.

V was shortened by 0 bases and J by 7 bases, with 13 bases between the two germline ends. Looked up from germline, CDR1 is SGHRS and CDR2 is YFSETQ. The CDR3 extends over 14 amino acids. Some clones are missing from TCRdb's copy, which holds only in-frame ones; the method was immunoSEQ multiplex PCR. Here the sample spans 120,000 to 150,000 clones, 75% to 95% being singletons. A word on this clone: Its antigen is not known.

The sequencing used peripheral blood, collected on day 0 of MenACWY control vaccination. The receptor's source is an adult in good health. The chain joins TRBV5-1 to TRBJ1-1, with D tentatively TRBD1 (5 bases). CDR3 protein: CASSLAGVQGEAFF. As DNA, the CDR3 is TGCGCCAGCAGCTTGGCCGGTGTGCAGGGTGAAGCTTTCTTT. The entire variable domain, with the rest obtained from reference TRBV5-1 and TRBJ1-1, is as follows: KAGVTQTPRYLIKTRGQQVTLSCSPISGHRSVSWYQQTPGQGLQFLFEYFSETQRNKGNFPGRFSGRQFSNSRSEMNVSTLELGDSALYLCASSLAGVQGEAFFGQGTRLTVV.